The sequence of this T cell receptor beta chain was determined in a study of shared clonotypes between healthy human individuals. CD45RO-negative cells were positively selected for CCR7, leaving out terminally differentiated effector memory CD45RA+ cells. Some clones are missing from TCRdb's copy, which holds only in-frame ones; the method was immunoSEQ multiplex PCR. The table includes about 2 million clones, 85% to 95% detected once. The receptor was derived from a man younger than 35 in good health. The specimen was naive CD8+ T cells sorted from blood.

The CDR3 coding sequence is TGTGCCAGCAGCTTATTAGGGGACGAGCAGTACTTC. It encodes CASSLLGDEQYF. This sequence joins TRBV11-1 and TRBJ2-7; D possibly corresponds to TRBD1 (5 bases). V lost 2 bases, J lost 5 bases, and 7 bases lay in between. Germline loops: CDR1 SGHAT, CDR2 FQDESV (reference sequence). The CDR3 runs to 12 residues.